This T cell receptor (beta chain) was recorded in a study of blood T cell repertoires in COVID-19. V was clipped by 4 bases and J by 1 base, with 17 bases between them. Germline V CDR1 and CDR2: LNHDA, SQIVND (reference sequence). The CDR3 covers 18 residues. TCRdb's copy holds only in-frame clones and misses some; the assay was immunoSEQ multiplex PCR. The data hold a few hundred thousand clones, with over 70% observed a single time. This chain connects TRBV19 to TRBJ2-6, with D possibly being TRBD2 (6 bases). The source material was peripheral blood. The clonotype comes from a woman older than 75 with acute or convalescent COVID-19. Here the CDR3 DNA reads TGTGCCAGTAGTAATGGCGGACCCGGGAGATCTGGGGCCAACGTCCTGACTTTC. Its translation is CASSNGGPGRSGANVLTF. Full variable domain (rest looked up from reference TRBV19 and TRBJ2-6): DGGITQSPKYLFRKEGQNVTLSCEQNLNHDAMYWYRQDPGQGLRLIYYSQIVNDFQKGDIAEGYSVSREKKESFPLTVTSAQKNPTAFYLCASSNGGPGRSGANVLTFGAGSRLTVL.